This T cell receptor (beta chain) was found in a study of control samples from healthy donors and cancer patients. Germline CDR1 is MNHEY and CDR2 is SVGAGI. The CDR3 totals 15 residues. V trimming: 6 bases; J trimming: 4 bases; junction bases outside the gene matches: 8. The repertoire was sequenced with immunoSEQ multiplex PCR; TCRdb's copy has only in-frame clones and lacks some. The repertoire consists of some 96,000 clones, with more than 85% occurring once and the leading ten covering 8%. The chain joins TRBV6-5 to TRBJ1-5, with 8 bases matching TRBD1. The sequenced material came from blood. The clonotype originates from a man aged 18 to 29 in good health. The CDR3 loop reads CASSPADRGNQPQHF. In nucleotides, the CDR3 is TGTGCCAGCAGCCCAGCCGACAGGGGTAATCAGCCCCAGCATTTT.